This section outlines one T cell receptor (beta chain) sequence together with its context. This CDR3 has 15 residues. CDR1 is LGHDT and CDR2 is YNNKEL in the germline V gene (reference sequence). Trimming cost V 4 bases and J 8 bases; bases outside gene matches: 9. This sample is drawn from a study of blood T cell repertoires in COVID-19. About the research overall: Acute and convalescent COVID-19 specimens originated in the United States, Italy and Spain. Nucleic acid was either cDNA or gDNA, and it came from T cells, B-cell-depleted T cells, or PBMCs.

The protocol was immunoSEQ multiplex PCR, while the TCRdb copy is restricted to in-frame clones and leaves out a portion. This sample carries 250,000 to 350,000 clones, about 88% of them seen once, and the ten largest clones take about 3%. The study drew participants aged about 18 to 89 years from about two dozen US areas. The study counted Cohort 3 donors as recovered given two negative PCRs, clearance, or symptom resolution. Material for sequencing was PBMCs or T cells enriched from blood (not recorded which). The J gene is TRBJ2-1, the V gene TRBV3-1 (or the pseudogene TRBV3-2), with 9 nucleotides matching TRBD2. This TCR derives from a woman aged 50 to 60 who had recovered from COVID-19. CDR3 in amino acids: CASSPKGLALDEQFF. The CDR3 nucleotides are TGTGCCAGCAGCCCGAAAGGACTAGCGTTGGATGAGCAGTTCTTC.